Listed here is a single T cell receptor (beta chain). Its antigen is currently unknown. The time point: week 35, safety follow-up. Every single dose of the vaccine, 300 ug of mutant IDH1 20-mer peptide, came with topical imiquimod. New WHO grade 3 or 4 IDH1-mutant, ATRX-lost astrocytomas were present in all donors. This entry comes from a study of a mutant IDH1 vaccine in newly diagnosed glioma. Study as a whole: Investigators started vaccination 4-6 weeks after radiotherapy alone, or with temozolomide cycles. It was radiotherapy, temozolomide, or both that patients received previously, with most receiving both.

Measured with immunoSEQ multiplex PCR; TCRdb has only the in-frame clones, and not every one. The data show about 46,000 clones, 80% to 95% seen once. In germline, CDR1 is MNHEY, CDR2 SMNVEV (reference sequence). This CDR3 has 14 amino acids. Trimming took off 3 bases at V and 3 bases at J, with 9 bases between the two ends. The sample in question was PBMCs, obtained from a glioma patient whose treatment included an IDH1 peptide vaccine. The sequence was collected from a man aged 45-60 years with glioma. The chain is built from TRBV27 and TRBJ1-5; D gene unclear. DNA of the CDR3: TGTGCCAGCAGTTTTGAGAAAAACAATCAGCCCCAGCATTTT. Amino acid sequence: CASSFEKNNQPQHF.